This T cell receptor beta chain came from a study of cytomegalovirus exposure and HLA in healthy donors (dated by TCRdb to 2015 to 2018). Describing the broader study: In an earlier analysis of fewer than 750 of the donors, 276 Gb of sequence data and some 120 million unique TCR beta sequences from 180 million or so T cells were reported. About 300 gigabases of sequencing data and approximately 85 million unique TCR sequences were included in an early release covering roughly 700 HLA-typed donors. Every repertoire in the discovery cohort had been generated on one and the same sequencing platform. Donor age, sex, ethnicity and CMV serostatus were collected together with the repertoire data. The number of typed donors differed by locus: about 620-630 for A, B, C, DRB1 and DQB1; approximately 530 for DQA1; some 610 for DPA1; and about 450 for DPB1. To decide whether each TCR beta V gene segment behaved as functional or pseudogenic, an earlier analysis of some 600 of the donors relied on high-throughput TCR beta sequencing. The study profiled the T cell repertoires of approximately 700 subjects by immunosequencing and related them to cytomegalovirus serostatus. Class I and class II HLA loci were covered by the typing at four-digit resolution. Roughly 5 DR-DQ haplotypes were handled as single units for association and clustering because linkage in the cohort was strong. In a later genetic analysis, genome-wide SNP genotypes for about three fifths of the roughly 670 donors were used, and that subset was treated as a discovery cohort. High-throughput TCR immunosequencing, statistical association of individual TCRs with disease status, and machine learning were combined to predict cytomegalovirus infection status. The later analysis used no new phenotypic data to find candidate immune exposures, relying instead on TCR beta sequences and their occurrence across donors. Among about 390 genotyped donors of the cohort, an average of approximately 250,000 unique TCR beta nucleotide sequences were sequenced per donor, about a sixth of them non-productive. A later analysis re-analyzed previously published TCR beta repertoires from 550 to 700 donors and added high-resolution HLA genotyping to study TCR occurrence patterns. Among the roughly 370 genotyped donors, around 79% belonged to the genetic ancestry cluster associated with self-reported Caucasian donors. Along with the approximately 650-subject first cohort, a separate validation cohort of around 120 different subjects was used. The study was designed to test whether signatures of past pathogen exposure could be identified by cataloging public T cell receptors.

A note on this clone: What this receptor recognizes is not known. The input lacks base qualities; no much larger clone sits a single base away.

In total, approximately 700 healthy bone marrow donors made up the cohort. At the time of sampling, every cohort member was nominally healthy, though immune exposures that went unrecorded were likely present. The donor tested CMV seronegative and was one of the 352 seronegative cohort members. Each donor provided a peripheral blood sample, and peripheral blood mononuclear cells were used for TCR beta sequencing. The Qiagen DNeasy Blood Extraction Kit was used to extract genomic DNA from the blood cell samples. The method was the immunoSEQ multiplex PCR assay. For the multiplex PCR, a mixture combining 60 forward primers for TCR Vbeta segments and 13 reverse primers for TCR Jbeta segments was used. The CDR3 region of rearranged TCR beta genes was amplified from genomic DNA with a multiplex PCR assay. The Illumina HiSeq System was used to sequence the amplified TCR beta libraries as 87-base-pair reads. The source study handled its data this way. Across the 600 to 700 repertoires, a later analysis counted tens of millions of unique TCR beta chains, roughly 11 million of which were shared by at least two donors. To remove PCR and sequencing errors, raw reads were error-corrected and collapsed into unique sequences using a nearest-neighbor algorithm that merged closely related sequences. To assign V, D and J gene segments, CDR3 sequences were aligned to IMGT reference sequences. For a sequence to be retained, a match of at least six nucleotides to both a V gene segment and a J gene segment was required. A rearrangement was called productive if the CDR3 had no stop codons and remained in frame with V and J, and every other rearrangement was called non-productive. Following IMGT convention, CDR3 was defined as the stretch from the second conserved V-encoded cysteine up to the conserved J-encoded phenylalanine. The earlier analysis of some 540 of the donors excluded any sequence lacking an unambiguous match to a single V gene segment. An earlier analysis of fewer than 650 of the donors classified V segments as functional when productive rearrangements were above 56.7% and as segregating when the standard deviation between donors was above 5%. To diagnose cytomegalovirus status from the catalog of TCR beta chain sequences, a statistical classification framework was built. V and J gene assignment, in a later analysis, came from comparing TCR nucleotide sequences with IMGT/GENE-DB human TR gene sequences. A later analysis assigned CDR3 sequences and most-parsimonious VDJ recombination scenarios with the TCRdist pipeline. A later analysis defined each TCR beta chain by its CDR3 amino acid sequence plus V-gene family, and excluded reads lacking a unique V-gene family. A later analysis removed 550 to 650 highly shared, low-generation-probability nucleotide sequences to deal with suspected cross-contamination and a sequencing artifact. In a later analysis, a clonal expansion index was calculated for each public chain from normalized within-repertoire ranks of inferred template counts. In a later analysis, generation probabilities were computed with a VDJ recombination model fitted to out-of-frame rearrangements, and the resulting probabilities were checked against IGoR. A later analysis scored TCR-TCR, TCR-HLA and TCR-CMV co-occurrence with hypergeometric tests, applying a repertoire-size bias correction to TCR pairs. False discovery rates were estimated in a later analysis by permuting HLA or CMV assignments 20 times. In a later analysis, co-occurring TCRs were grouped using DBSCAN, and TCRdist sequence similarity was added for clustering within HLA-allele-positive subsets. Repertoires with fewer than 30,000 or more than 120,000 public chains, plus five repertoires with anomalous nucleotide sharing, were excluded from co-occurrence clustering. Imported from immuneACCESS, the table was reduced by TCRdb to in-frame sequences with V and J called. These copies leave out some clones; in studies compared against another copy, an unresolved V gene accounts for under half, and the cause of the remainder is not known. Clone size and the V and J calls come from that table; the DNA yielded D and trimming. This sample lists about 160,000 clones; around nine tenths were detected once. The ten most abundant clones make up approximately 2% of the sample.

Beyond this particular receptor, the publication reports: The 87-base-pair reads could not distinguish some IMGT-functional V segments, including TRBV6-2 and TRBV6-3, so those segments were excluded. According to the authors, the approach could potentially be generalized to other disease states and immunological phenotypes. Because counts were too low, 15 to 20 rarely observed V segments, including chromosome 9 orphons, were excluded from the earlier analysis of 500 to 700 of the donors. Across donors, most TCR sequences were observed very rarely, whereas some public TCRs were present in many individuals. The presence/absence analyses assumed that sequencing depth was roughly uniform across donors, and that assumption may not be true. Broadly in line with IMGT annotations, most TCR beta V segments showed up in productive rearrangements about 90% or about 30% of the time in an earlier analysis of 450 to 600 of the donors. According to a later genetic analysis, donors in an Asian-associated ancestry cluster had fewer N-insertions in productive TCRs than the approximately 700-donor mean. A later genetic analysis associated a missense DCLRE1C variant with V-gene and J-gene trimming of TCR beta chains, and an independent cohort replicated the association. In vitro tests confirmed that a few of the cytomegalovirus-associated TCR beta chains recognize cytomegalovirus antigens. A further reported finding was that TCR beta sequences accurately predicted the HLA-A and HLA-B alleles for most subjects in the first cohort. Because some donors lacked HLA typing at each locus, the association tests relied only on the typed subset. Assigning TCR associations to individual alleles was difficult when HLA alleles, especially DR and DQ, strongly co-occurred. The classifier was reported to diagnose cytomegalovirus status with high specificity and sensitivity in both the original and validation cohorts. A later analysis found that HLA-associated TCR beta chains were more clonally expanded and had lower generation probabilities than equally common non-associated chains. Linkage disequilibrium might explain the correlated functional status among segregating V segments, but an unknown experimental factor could not be ruled out. A total of 150 to 200 TCR beta chains were listed by the study as associated with cytomegalovirus. Several of the top co-occurrence clusters appeared to be linked to parvovirus B19, influenza, CMV and Epstein-Barr virus, according to a later analysis. The cohort was sequenced for TCR beta chains only, and without alpha or paired-chain data the features that could be detected were limited. A later analysis associated 15,000 or so TCR beta sequences with specific HLA alleles at a false discovery rate of 0.05. In a later analysis, most CMV-associated TCR beta chains were found to appear HLA-restricted, with HLA associations seemingly driven largely by CMV exposure. The sequencing pipeline was judged likely to have produced a cluster of highly shared sequence variants as a technical artifact. The only immune exposure information available for the cohort was CMV serostatus. In a later analysis, the rate of TCR association differed among HLA loci, with DRB1 alleles having the most associated TCRs and HLA-C alleles having the fewest.

V was cut back by 5 bases and J by 0 bases, leaving a gap of 8 bases between them. Taken from the germline V gene, the CDR1 and CDR2 loops are SGHRS and YFSETQ. The CDR3 numbers 14 residues from cysteine through phenylalanine. The retained sequence is limited to the CDR3, 42 bases, with the frame set at the first base. This sequence uses TRBV5-1 and TRBJ1-4; confidence is insufficient to name the D gene. Sequenced sample: PBMCs. This clonotype originated in a woman aged 18 to 35 in good health and CMV-seronegative. The nucleotide sequence is given as TGCGCCAGCAGTAACAGCACAACTAATGAAAAACTGTTTTTT. This yields the protein CASSNSTTNEKLFF. The CDR3 plus the reference TRBV5-1 and TRBJ1-4 genes for the other parts give the full variable domain: KAGVTQTPRYLIKTRGQQVTLSCSPISGHRSVSWYQQTPGQGLQFLFEYFSETQRNKGNFPGRFSGRQFSNSRSEMNVSTLELGDSALYLCASSNSTTNEKLFFGSGTQLSVL.